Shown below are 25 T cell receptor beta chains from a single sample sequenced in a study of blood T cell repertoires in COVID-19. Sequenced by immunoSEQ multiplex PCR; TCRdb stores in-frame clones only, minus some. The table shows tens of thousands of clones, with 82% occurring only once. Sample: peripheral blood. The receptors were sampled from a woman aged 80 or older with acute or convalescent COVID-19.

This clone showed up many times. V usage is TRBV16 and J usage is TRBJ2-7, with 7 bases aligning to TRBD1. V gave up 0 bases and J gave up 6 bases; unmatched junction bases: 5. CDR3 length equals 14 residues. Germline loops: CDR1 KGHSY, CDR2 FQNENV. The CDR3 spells CASSQSGGKVEQYF. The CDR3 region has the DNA TGTGCCAGCAGCCAATCAGGGGGCAAAGTCGAGCAGTACTTC.

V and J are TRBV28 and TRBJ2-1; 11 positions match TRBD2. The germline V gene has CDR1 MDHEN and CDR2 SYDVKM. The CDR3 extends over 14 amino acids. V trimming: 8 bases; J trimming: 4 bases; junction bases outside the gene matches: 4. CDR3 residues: CASHGTSGYNEQFF. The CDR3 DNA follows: TGTGCCAGCCACGGGACTAGCGGATACAATGAGCAGTTCTTC.

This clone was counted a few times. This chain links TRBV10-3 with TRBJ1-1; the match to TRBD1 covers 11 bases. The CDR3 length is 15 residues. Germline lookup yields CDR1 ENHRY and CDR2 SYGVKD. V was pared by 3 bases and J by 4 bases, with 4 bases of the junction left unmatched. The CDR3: CAISEPGTGGTEAFF. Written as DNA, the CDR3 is TGTGCCATCAGTGAACCTGGGACAGGGGGCACTGAAGCTTTCTTT.

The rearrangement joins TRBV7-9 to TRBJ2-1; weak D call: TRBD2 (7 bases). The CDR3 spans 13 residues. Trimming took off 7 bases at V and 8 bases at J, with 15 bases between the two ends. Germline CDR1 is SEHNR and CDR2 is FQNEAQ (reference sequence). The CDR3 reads CASNTRGRDEQFF. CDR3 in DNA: TGTGCCAGCAACACAAGGGGGAGGGATGAGCAGTTCTTC.

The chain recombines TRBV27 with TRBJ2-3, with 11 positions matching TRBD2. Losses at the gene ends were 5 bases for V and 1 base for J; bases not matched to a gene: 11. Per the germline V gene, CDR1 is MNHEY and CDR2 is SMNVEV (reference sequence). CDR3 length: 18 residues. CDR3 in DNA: TGTGCCAGCAGTCTCCGGCCCCCACTAGCGGGAGGCACAGATACGCAGTATTTT. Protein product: CASSLRPPLAGGTDTQYF.

The CDR3 loop reads CARGYSNQPQHF. CDR3 DNA: TGCGCCCGGGGGTATAGCAATCAGCCCCAGCATTTT. This sequence joins TRBV29-1 and TRBJ1-5; possibly TRBD1 for D (5 bases). Germline lookup yields CDR1 SQVTM and CDR2 ANQGSEA. The CDR3 runs 12 residues.

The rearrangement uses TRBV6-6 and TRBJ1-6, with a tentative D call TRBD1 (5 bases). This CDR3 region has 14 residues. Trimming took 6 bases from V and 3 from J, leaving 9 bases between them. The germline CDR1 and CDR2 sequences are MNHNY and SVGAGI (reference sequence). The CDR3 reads CASSPDNYNSPLHF. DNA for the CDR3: TGTGCCAGCAGCCCGGACAACTATAATTCACCCCTCCACTTT.

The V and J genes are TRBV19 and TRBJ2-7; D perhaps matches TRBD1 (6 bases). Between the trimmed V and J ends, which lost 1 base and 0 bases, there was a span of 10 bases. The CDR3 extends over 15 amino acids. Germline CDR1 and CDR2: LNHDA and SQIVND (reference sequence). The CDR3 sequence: CASSIGQATSYEQYF. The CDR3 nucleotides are TGTGCCAGTAGTATAGGACAGGCGACCTCCTACGAGCAGTACTTC.

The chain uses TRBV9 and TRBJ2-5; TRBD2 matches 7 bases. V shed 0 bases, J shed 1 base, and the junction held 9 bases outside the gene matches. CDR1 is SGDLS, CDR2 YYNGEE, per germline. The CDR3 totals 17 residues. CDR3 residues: CASSVGRLADTQETQYF. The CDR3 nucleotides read TGTGCCAGCAGCGTAGGACGGCTAGCGGATACCCAAGAGACCCAGTACTTC. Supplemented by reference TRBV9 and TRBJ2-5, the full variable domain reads DSGVTQTPKHLITATGQRVTLRCSPRSGDLSVYWYQQSLDQGLQFLIQYYNGEERAKGNILERFSAQQFPDLHSELNLSSLELGDSALYFCASSVGRLADTQETQYFGPGTRLLVL.

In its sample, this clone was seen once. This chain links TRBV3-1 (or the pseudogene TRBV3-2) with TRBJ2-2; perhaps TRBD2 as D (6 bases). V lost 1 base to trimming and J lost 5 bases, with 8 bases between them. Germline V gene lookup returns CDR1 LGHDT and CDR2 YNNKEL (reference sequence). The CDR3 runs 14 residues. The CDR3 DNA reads TGTGCCAGCAGCCAAGTGGGGGGAACCGGGGAGCTGTTTTTT. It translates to CASSQVGGTGELFF.

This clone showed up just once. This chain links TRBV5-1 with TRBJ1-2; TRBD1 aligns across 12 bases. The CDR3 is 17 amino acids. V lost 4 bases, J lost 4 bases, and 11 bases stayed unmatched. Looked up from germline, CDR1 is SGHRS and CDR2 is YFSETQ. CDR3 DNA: TGCGCCAGCAGCCCGGGGACAGGGGGCGCGATCTCCTATGGCTACACCTTC. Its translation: CASSPGTGGAISYGYTF.

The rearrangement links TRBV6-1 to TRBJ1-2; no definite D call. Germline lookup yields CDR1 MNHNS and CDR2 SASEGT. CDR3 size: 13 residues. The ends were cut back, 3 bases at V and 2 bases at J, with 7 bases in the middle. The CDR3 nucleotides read TGTGCCAGCAGTGATTTCCAGAACTATGGCTACACCTTC. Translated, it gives CASSDFQNYGYTF.

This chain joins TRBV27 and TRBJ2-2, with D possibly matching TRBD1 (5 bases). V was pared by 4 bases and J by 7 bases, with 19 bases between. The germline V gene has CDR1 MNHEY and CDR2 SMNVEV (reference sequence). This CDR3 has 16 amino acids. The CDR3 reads CASSSRWQGGIGELFF. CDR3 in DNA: TGTGCCAGCAGTTCCCGGTGGCAGGGCGGTATCGGGGAGCTGTTTTTT.

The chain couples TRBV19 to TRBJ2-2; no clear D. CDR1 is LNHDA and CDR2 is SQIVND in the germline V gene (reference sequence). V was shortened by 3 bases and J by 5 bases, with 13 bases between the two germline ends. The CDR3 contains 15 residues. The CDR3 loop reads CASSIRLSSTGELFF. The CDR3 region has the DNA TGTGCCAGTAGTATCCGACTGTCTTCGACCGGGGAGCTGTTTTTT.

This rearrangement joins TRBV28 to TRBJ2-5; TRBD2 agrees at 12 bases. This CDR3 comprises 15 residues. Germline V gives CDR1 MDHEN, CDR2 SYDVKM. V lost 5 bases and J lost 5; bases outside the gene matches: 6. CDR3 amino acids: CASSLLAGGLETQYF. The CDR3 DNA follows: TGTGCCAGCAGTCTACTAGCGGGAGGCCTGGAGACCCAGTACTTC.

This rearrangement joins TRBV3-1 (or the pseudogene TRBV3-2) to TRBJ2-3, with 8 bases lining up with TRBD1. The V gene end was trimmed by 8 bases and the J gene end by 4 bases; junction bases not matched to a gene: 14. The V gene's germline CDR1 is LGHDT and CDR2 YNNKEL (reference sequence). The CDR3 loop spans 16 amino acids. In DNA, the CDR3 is TGTGCCAGCTCGGACCCGACAGGGGCTGGGGCAGATACGCAGTATTTT. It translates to CASSDPTGAGADTQYF.

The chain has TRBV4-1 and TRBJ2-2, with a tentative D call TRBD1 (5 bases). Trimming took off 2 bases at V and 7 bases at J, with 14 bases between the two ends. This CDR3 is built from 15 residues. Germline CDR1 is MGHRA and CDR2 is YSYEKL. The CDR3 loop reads CASSQPRQNNGELFF. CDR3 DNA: TGCGCCAGCAGCCAACCCAGACAGAATAACGGGGAGCTGTTTTTT.

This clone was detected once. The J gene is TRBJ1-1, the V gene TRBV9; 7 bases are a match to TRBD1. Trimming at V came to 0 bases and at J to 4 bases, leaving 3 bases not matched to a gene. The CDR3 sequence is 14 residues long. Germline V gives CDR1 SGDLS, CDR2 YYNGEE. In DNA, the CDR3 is TGTGCCAGCAGCGTAGGGGGACAGTTCACTGAAGCTTTCTTT. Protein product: CASSVGGQFTEAFF.

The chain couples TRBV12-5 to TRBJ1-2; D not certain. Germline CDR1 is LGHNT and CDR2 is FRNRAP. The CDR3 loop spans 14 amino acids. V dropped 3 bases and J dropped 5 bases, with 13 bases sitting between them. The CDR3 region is CASGFPPGEYGYTF. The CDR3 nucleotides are TGTGCTAGTGGTTTCCCCCCGGGAGAGTATGGCTACACCTTC.

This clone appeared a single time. CDR3 DNA: TGCGCCAGCACATGGGGTCGCCAGGGGGACCAGTACTTC. Protein product: CASTWGRQGDQYF. This chain connects TRBV5-1 to TRBJ2-5; 7 bases align to TRBD1. The CDR3 spans 13 residues. V lost 6 bases and J lost 10; bases outside the gene matches: 12. Germline CDR1 and CDR2: SGHRS and YFSETQ.

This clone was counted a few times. The CDR3 bases are TGTGCCAGCAGCCTGGGGGACAGGGGACGGAAAGAGACCCAGTACTTC. Translated: CASSLGDRGRKETQYF. The chain is built from TRBV7-9 and TRBJ2-5, with 10 bases identical to TRBD1. The CDR3 consists of 16 residues. Germline CDR1 and CDR2: SEHNR and FQNEAQ (reference sequence). V shed 5 bases and J 3 bases; nucleotides not matched to a gene: 9. Full variable domain (missing parts from reference TRBV7-9 and TRBJ2-5): DTGVSQNPRHKITKRGQNVTFRCDPISEHNRLYWYRQTLGQGPEFLTYFQNEAQLEKSRLLSDRFSAERPKGSFSTLEIQRTEQGDSAMYLCASSLGDRGRKETQYFGPGTRLLVL.

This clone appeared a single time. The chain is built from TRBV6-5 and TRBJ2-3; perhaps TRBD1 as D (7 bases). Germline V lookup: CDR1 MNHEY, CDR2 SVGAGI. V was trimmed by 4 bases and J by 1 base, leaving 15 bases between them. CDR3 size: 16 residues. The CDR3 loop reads CASSLSPRGGTDTQYF. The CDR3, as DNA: TGTGCCAGCAGTTTGTCGCCCAGGGGGGGCACAGATACGCAGTATTTT.

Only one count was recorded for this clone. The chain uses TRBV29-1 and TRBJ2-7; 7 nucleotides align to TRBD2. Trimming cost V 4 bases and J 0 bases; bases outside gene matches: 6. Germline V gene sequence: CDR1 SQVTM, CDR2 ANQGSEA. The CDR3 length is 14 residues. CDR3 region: CSVAGEGSSYEQYF. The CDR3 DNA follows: TGCAGCGTTGCTGGGGAGGGTTCCTCCTACGAGCAGTACTTC.

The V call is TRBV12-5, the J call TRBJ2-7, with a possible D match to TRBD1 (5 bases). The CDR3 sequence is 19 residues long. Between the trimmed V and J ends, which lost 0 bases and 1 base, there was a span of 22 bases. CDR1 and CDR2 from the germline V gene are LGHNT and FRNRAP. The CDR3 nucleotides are TGTGCTAGTGGTTTGGTACTTCAAAGGACATGGCCATTTTCCTACGAGCAGTACTTC. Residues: CASGLVLQRTWPFSYEQYF.

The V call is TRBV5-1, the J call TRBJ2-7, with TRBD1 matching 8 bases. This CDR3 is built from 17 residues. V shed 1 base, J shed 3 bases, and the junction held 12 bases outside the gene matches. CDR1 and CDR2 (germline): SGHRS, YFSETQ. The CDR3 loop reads CASSLIHRGIRIYEQYF. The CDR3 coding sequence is TGCGCCAGCAGCTTGATTCACAGGGGGATAAGGATCTACGAGCAGTACTTC. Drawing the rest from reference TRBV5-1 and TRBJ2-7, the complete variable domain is KAGVTQTPRYLIKTRGQQVTLSCSPISGHRSVSWYQQTPGQGLQFLFEYFSETQRNKGNFPGRFSGRQFSNSRSEMNVSTLELGDSALYLCASSLIHRGIRIYEQYFGPGTRLTVT.